One T cell receptor beta chain is described in this entry. The antigen is not known. Time point denoted: recipient sample about 28 days before transplant, after cytoreduction. Recipient blood drawn about 28 days pretransplant and days 30, 100, 180 after. This sample was included in a study of T cell clonotyping in hematopoietic cell transplantation. Whole-study context: Pretransplant recipient samples were taken after cytoreduction.

General observations from the study: Without cell sorting, CD4 versus CD8 contributions remain unresolved.

In germline, CDR1 is SGHRS, CDR2 YFSETQ. This CDR3 contains 17 residues. Trimming at V came to 0 bases and at J to 2 bases, leaving 8 bases not matched to a gene. Assay used: immunoSEQ multiplex PCR; TCRdb lists only in-frame clones, some missing. Of over 45,000 clones in the sample, 80% to 90% were seen once. Sequenced here: peripheral blood mononuclear cells, sampled before stem cell transplant. The receptor comes from a man aged 55-75 years with biphenotypic leukemia. Some clones in this sample may be carry-over from other donors' samples. The chain carries TRBV5-1 and TRBJ2-3; TRBD2 aligns across 8 bases. The CDR3: CASSLAEIAGYTDTQYF. In nucleotides, the CDR3 is TGCGCCAGCAGCTTGGCCGAAATAGCGGGGTACACAGATACGCAGTATTTT. Full variable domain (remainder filled in from reference TRBV5-1 and TRBJ2-3): KAGVTQTPRYLIKTRGQQVTLSCSPISGHRSVSWYQQTPGQGLQFLFEYFSETQRNKGNFPGRFSGRQFSNSRSEMNVSTLELGDSALYLCASSLAEIAGYTDTQYFGPGTRLTVL.